The 8 T cell receptor beta chains presented below share a single source sample, sequenced in a study of shared clonotypes between healthy human individuals. Only in-frame clones appear in the TCRdb table, and some are missing; sequencing was by immunoSEQ multiplex PCR. The repertoire holds under 1,900,000 clones, approximately 98.5% seen once, with roughly 0.36% in the top ten. Sequencing was done on a sample of naive CD4+ T cells sorted from blood. Subset given: CD45RA+ positively selected. These receptors were taken from a man aged 25-45 years in good health.

This chain uses TRBV12-5 with TRBJ2-5, with TRBD2 matching 14 bases. CDR3 length: 18 amino acids. V trimming: 2 bases; J trimming: 7 bases; junction bases outside the gene matches: 12. Germline CDR1 reads LGHNT; CDR2 reads FRNRAP. The CDR3 nucleotides are TGTGCTAGTGGTTTGCGAACTCCGGGACTAGCGGGAGATGTGACCCAGTACTTC. As protein: CASGLRTPGLAGDVTQYF.

The chain uses TRBV9 and TRBJ1-3, with D uncertain. There are 17 residues in the CDR3. Between the trimmed V and J ends, which lost 0 bases and 0 bases, there was a span of 13 bases. Germline assignment: CDR1 SGDLS and CDR2 YYNGEE. As DNA, the CDR3 is TGTGCCAGCAGCGTAGTCCCCCAGAAGCCCTCTGGAAACACCATATATTTT. It specifies CASSVVPQKPSGNTIYF.

This rearrangement joins TRBV5-5 to TRBJ2-7; no clear D gene. V was cut by 0 bases and J by 3 bases, with 19 bases left in between. CDR1 SGHKS and CDR2 YYEKEE come from the germline V gene (reference sequence). The CDR3 consists of 17 residues. The CDR3 is CASSLGADRPFLYEQYF. The DNA for the CDR3 is TGTGCCAGCAGCTTGGGGGCGGACCGTCCCTTCCTCTACGAGCAGTACTTC. The full variable domain, in which reference TRBV5-5 and TRBJ2-7 provide the parts outside the CDR3, is DAGVTQSPTHLIKTRGQQVTLRCSPISGHKSVSWYQQVLGQGPQFIFQYYEKEERGRGNFPDRFSARQFPNYSSELNVNALLLGDSALYLCASSLGADRPFLYEQYFGPGTRLTVT.

The gene calls are TRBV6-6 and TRBJ2-3, with TRBD1 identical over 7 bases. After removal of 7 bases from V and 12 bases from J, the junction contained 13 bases not matched to a gene. This CDR3 has 13 residues. The V gene's germline CDR1 is MNHNY and CDR2 SVGAGI (reference sequence). As DNA, the CDR3 is TGTGCCAGCAAAATAGGGCTCGACAGGGTTCAGTATTTT. The encoded protein is CASKIGLDRVQYF.

Notes on this clone: The junction departs from the called germline gene at one end, perhaps through a read error. The chain carries TRBV19 and TRBJ1-3; D gene uncertain. This CDR3 is 12 amino acids long. Germline V gives CDR1 LNHDA, CDR2 SQIVND (reference sequence). The CDR3 DNA reads as TGTGCCAGTAGTTTCCTGAGTTCCGGGGTACATTTT. Protein product: CASSFLSSGVHF.

The CDR3: CASSGEYPWGSDTQYF. The CDR3 coding sequence is TGTGCCAGCAGCGGGGAGTACCCTTGGGGGTCAGATACGCAGTATTTT. The chain is built from TRBV9 and TRBJ2-3; possibly TRBD1 or TRBD2 for D (5 bases each). V was cut by 3 bases and J by 4 bases, with 18 bases left in between. From germline, CDR1 is SGDLS and CDR2 YYNGEE. The CDR3 has 16 amino acids.

The J gene is TRBJ2-5, the V gene TRBV15, with D possibly being TRBD1 (6 bases). V was shortened by 0 bases and J by 4 bases, with 18 bases between the two germline ends. Germline lookup yields CDR1 LNHNV and CDR2 YYDKDF (reference sequence). The CDR3 covers 17 residues. The CDR3 DNA sequence: TGTGCCACCAGCAGAGATCCAGGGGAAGGATCGGGAGAGACCCAGTACTTC. Its protein product is CATSRDPGEGSGETQYF.

This chain links TRBV6-6 with TRBJ2-1; D is perhaps TRBD2 (6 bases). This CDR3 has 14 residues. Germline lookup yields CDR1 MNHNY and CDR2 SVGAGI (reference sequence). Between the trimmed V and J ends, which lost 7 bases and 0 bases, there was a span of 10 bases. The CDR3 DNA follows: TGTGCCAGCACTCGCGGGAACTCCTACAATGAGCAGTTCTTC. It yields the protein CASTRGNSYNEQFF.